The 14 T cell receptor beta chains below all came from one sample that was sequenced in a study of OX40 agonist ivuxolimab in advanced cancers. The method was immunoSEQ multiplex PCR; TCRdb's version includes in-frame clones alone and lacks a portion of them. The data contain about 7,700 clones, 79% of them singletons. The starting material was CD4+ or CD8+ T cells sorted from blood, obtained in a trial of the OX40 agonist ivuxolimab. These receptors were taken from an adult with an advanced solid tumor such as melanoma, head and neck, liver or kidney cancer.

V is TRBV13 and J is TRBJ1-2; unclear D gene. V gave up 1 base and J gave up 4 bases, with 4 bases separating them. The CDR3 runs to 12 residues. Germline assignment: CDR1 PRHDT and CDR2 FYEKMQ (reference sequence). The CDR3 spells CASSLELYGYTF. CDR3 DNA sequence: TGTGCCAGCAGCTTAGAGCTCTATGGCTACACCTTC.

The chain carries TRBV7-8 and TRBJ2-1, with a possible D match to TRBD1 (6 bases). The CDR3 extends over 14 amino acids. V was clipped by 4 bases and J by 1 base, with 8 bases between them. CDR1 SGHVS and CDR2 FQNEAQ come from the germline V gene. CDR3 sequence (DNA): TGTGCCAGCAGCTGGACAGTTTCCTACAATGAGCAGTTCTTC. Protein product: CASSWTVSYNEQFF.

The chain links TRBV2 to TRBJ1-1; D is perhaps TRBD1 (5 bases). This CDR3 is 14 amino acids long. Looked up from germline, CDR1 is SNHLY and CDR2 is FYNNEI. V lost 3 bases, J lost 0 bases, and 8 bases lay in between. The CDR3 sequence is CASSEGPMNTEAFF. In DNA form, the CDR3 reads TGTGCCAGCAGTGAGGGACCGATGAACACTGAAGCTTTCTTT.

A single count supports this clone. This chain uses TRBV5-6 with TRBJ1-2; no firm D call. Trimming took 4 bases from V and 8 from J, leaving 12 bases between them. This CDR3 contains 12 residues. CDR1 is SGHDT, CDR2 YYEEEE, per germline. CDR3: CASSLLQGGYTF. The CDR3 nucleotides are TGTGCCAGCAGCCTCCTCCAAGGCGGCTACACCTTC.

The chain combines TRBV27 with TRBJ1-5; D is undetermined. CDR1 MNHEY and CDR2 SMNVEV come from the germline V gene (reference sequence). The CDR3 sequence is 13 residues long. V dropped 5 bases and J dropped 0 bases, with 5 bases sitting between them. In nucleotides, the CDR3 is TGTGCCAGCAGTACCAATAGCAATCAGCCCCAGCATTTT. Its protein is CASSTNSNQPQHF.

The V and J genes are TRBV7-6 and TRBJ2-5; D gene uncertain. This CDR3 spans 13 amino acids. Germline V gene sequence: CDR1 SGHVS, CDR2 FNYEAQ. The germline V and J ends were trimmed by 3 bases and 2 bases, with 7 bases remaining between them. The CDR3 loop is CASSLRPQETQYF. CDR3 coding DNA: TGTGCCAGCAGCTTGCGGCCACAAGAGACCCAGTACTTC.

The chain has TRBV10-3 and TRBJ2-5; D might be TRBD1 or TRBD2, each matching 6 bases. Trimming took 0 bases from V and 5 from J, leaving 13 bases between them. This CDR3 contains 15 residues. Germline values: CDR1 ENHRY, CDR2 SYGVKD. CDR3 protein: CAISESKGGGETQYF. DNA of the CDR3: TGTGCCATCAGTGAGTCGAAGGGGGGCGGTGAGACCCAGTACTTC.

The rearrangement uses TRBV10-2 and TRBJ1-5; D is undetermined. The CDR3 runs 14 residues. Germline V lookup: CDR1 WSHSY, CDR2 SAAADI. The V end was cut by 0 bases, the J end by 2 bases, with 5 bases between. The CDR3 reads CASSESTGNQPQHF. The DNA for the CDR3 is TGCGCCAGCAGTGAGTCAACTGGCAATCAGCCCCAGCATTTT.

The chain links TRBV27 to TRBJ2-7; TRBD1 or TRBD2 may be the D gene (5 bases each). Germline CDR1 is MNHEY and CDR2 is SMNVEV (reference sequence). The V and J ends lost 2 bases and 4 bases respectively, with 6 bases between them. The CDR3 is 12 residues long. CDR3 sequence reads: CASSLEGYEQYF. For the CDR3, the DNA is TGTGCCAGCAGTTTAGAGGGGTACGAGCAGTACTTC.

This chain connects TRBV6-5 to TRBJ1-2; TRBD1 is a possible D gene (5 bases). Germline V gene data show CDR1 as MNHEY and CDR2 as SVGAGI. Deletions cut 3 bases from V and 2 bases from J, with 7 bases between. The length of the CDR3 is 13 residues. CDR3 nucleotide sequence: TGTGCCAGCAGTTATAACAGGAACTATGGCTACACCTTC. Protein: CASSYNRNYGYTF.

The rearrangement joins TRBV11-2 to TRBJ2-1, with D uncertain. CDR3 length: 13 amino acids. The V end lost 5 bases, the J end lost 9 bases, and 14 bases lay between the germline ends. Germline CDR1 is SGHAT and CDR2 is FQNNGV. The CDR3: CASSPDAEGEQFF. Written as DNA, the CDR3 is TGTGCCAGCAGCCCCGACGCGGAAGGTGAGCAGTTCTTC.

This sequence joins TRBV7-6 and TRBJ2-1, with TRBD2 matching over 10 bases. Germline V gene lookup returns CDR1 SGHVS and CDR2 FNYEAQ. The CDR3 covers 16 residues. After removal of 0 bases from V and 5 bases from J, the junction contained 4 bases not matched to a gene. In DNA, the CDR3 is TGTGCCAGCAGCTTAGCGGCTAGCGGGGGCGACAATGAGCAGTTCTTC. It translates to CASSLAASGGDNEQFF.

The chain links TRBV9 to TRBJ2-7; 8 bases are shared with TRBD2. Germline V CDR1 and CDR2: SGDLS, YYNGEE. The V segment lost 3 bases and the J segment 3 bases; nucleotides outside the gene matches: 5. The CDR3 spans 14 residues. This chain's CDR3 is CASSASGRDYEQYF. The CDR3 DNA reads as TGTGCCAGCAGCGCAAGCGGGAGAGACTACGAGCAGTACTTC.

This clone was seen only once. V and J are TRBV5-1 and TRBJ2-2; 12 bases align to TRBD2. This CDR3 is 17 amino acids long. The V segment lost 2 bases and the J segment 1 base; nucleotides outside the gene matches: 3. Germline CDR1 reads SGHRS; CDR2 reads YFSETQ. The CDR3 DNA reads as TGCGCCAGCAGCTTTAGACTAGCGGGAGAGAACACCGGGGAGCTGTTTTTT. This codes for CASSFRLAGENTGELFF. The full variable domain, in which reference TRBV5-1 and TRBJ2-2 provide the parts outside the CDR3, is KAGVTQTPRYLIKTRGQQVTLSCSPISGHRSVSWYQQTPGQGLQFLFEYFSETQRNKGNFPGRFSGRQFSNSRSEMNVSTLELGDSALYLCASSFRLAGENTGELFFGEGSRLTVL.